Following are 25 T cell receptor beta chains from one sample sequenced in a study of blood T cells in healthy people across ages. With a J-beta primer mix and a sample-barcoded 5' primer, a second PCR ran about 7 to 11 cycles. TCRdb re-analysed the 5' RACE reads in MiXCR, keeping a single row per CDR3 protein. The sample carries about 1,400,000 distinct CDR3 sequences, around 55% recorded once. Material for sequencing was blood. These TCRs come from a man between 18 and 29 years old in good health.

The chain employs TRBV5-1 and TRBJ2-7; 7 bases match TRBD1. With 4 bases clipped from V and 5 bases from J, the junction kept 9 bases outside the gene matches. This CDR3 is 14 amino acids long. The V gene's germline CDR1 is SGHRS and CDR2 YFSETQ. CDR3 bases: TGCGCCAGCAGCGTGGCAGGGGGTCCCAACGAGCAGTACTTC. It is translated as CASSVAGGPNEQYF. The full variable domain, with the rest looked up from reference TRBV5-1 and TRBJ2-7, is KAGVTQTPRYLIKTRGQQVTLSCSPISGHRSVSWYQQTPGQGLQFLFEYFSETQRNKGNFPGRFSGRQFSNSRSEMNVSTLELGDSALYLCASSVAGGPNEQYFGPGTRLTVT.

V usage is TRBV7-2 and J usage is TRBJ2-5, with D unclear. Trimming removed 1 base at V and 4 bases at J, with 10 bases between. This CDR3 contains 14 residues. Germline V gene data show CDR1 as SGHTA and CDR2 as FQGNSA. CDR3 nucleotide sequence: TGTGCCAGCAGCTTAGGAAGTATCGGAGAGACCCAGTACTTC. This translates into CASSLGSIGETQYF.

Only one count was recorded for this clonotype. The J gene is TRBJ1-1, the V gene TRBV12-3 or TRBV12-4, with unresolved D. V lost 6 bases, J lost 1 base, and 9 bases lay in between. This CDR3 region has 13 residues. The CDR3 is CASRTSANTEAFF. The CDR3 bases are TGTGCCAGCAGAACTTCAGCGAACACTGAAGCTTTCTTT.

This clonotype turned up a few times. The genes are TRBV29-1 and TRBJ1-2, with D possibly being TRBD1 (6 bases). CDR1 SQVTM and CDR2 ANQGSEA come from the germline V gene. V gave up 3 bases and J gave up 1 base, with 15 bases separating them. The CDR3 loop spans 15 amino acids. The CDR3 DNA reads TGCAGCGTTGAGGAGGTCAGGGGCCTTAACTATGGCTACACCTTC. Translation: CSVEEVRGLNYGYTF.

This clonotype has more than one count but fewer than ten. The CDR3 protein is CASSLTRDSPLGSYEQYF. CDR3 bases: TGTGCCAGCAGCTTAACAAGGGACAGCCCTTTAGGATCCTACGAGCAGTACTTC. The gene calls are TRBV7-6 and TRBJ2-7; 7 nucleotides align to TRBD1. There are 18 residues in the CDR3. V trimming: 2 bases; J trimming: 1 base; junction bases outside the gene matches: 14. Germline V gene lookup returns CDR1 SGHVS and CDR2 FNYEAQ.

The V call is TRBV11-2, the J call TRBJ2-7, with a tentative D call TRBD2 (5 bases). The DNA end favors TRBJ2-5, so the J call may be wrong. This CDR3 has 15 amino acids. From germline, CDR1 is SGHAT and CDR2 FQNNGV. The CDR3 nucleotides read TGTGCCAGCAGTCTATGGAACCTAGGACTTACGACCCAGTACTTC. Translating gives CASSLWNLGLTTQYF.

J is TRBJ2-3 and V is TRBV2; possibly TRBD2 for D (6 bases). CDR1 and CDR2 (germline): SNHLY, FYNNEI. V was pared by 8 bases and J by 8 bases, with 23 bases between. The CDR3 has 15 residues. The CDR3 is CASGRAGLGVGTQYF. The DNA of the CDR3 is TGTGCCAGCGGAAGGGCGGGACTCGGGGTTGGTACGCAGTATTTT.

The rearrangement links TRBV6-6 to TRBJ2-5; 10 bases fit TRBD2. The end of the DNA is better explained by TRBJ2-7, so the J call may be wrong. Germline CDR1 reads MNHNY; CDR2 reads SVGAGI (reference sequence). The CDR3 spans 13 residues. The CDR3 loop reads CASRSGGAGEQYF. CDR3 DNA: TGTGCCAGCAGGAGCGGGGGGGCCGGCGAGCAGTACTTC.

V is TRBV7-2 and J is TRBJ2-7; no firm D call. Germline V gene data show CDR1 as SGHTA and CDR2 as FQGNSA. V was trimmed by 0 bases and J by 1 base, leaving 19 bases between them. The CDR3 extends over 18 amino acids. Written as DNA, the CDR3 is TGTGCCAGCAGCTTAGCAGAACTGGCCTACTCTTCTTCCTACGAGCAGTACTTC. Translation gives CASSLAELAYSSSYEQYF.

The chain has TRBV12-3 or TRBV12-4 and TRBJ2-1; D not resolved. The CDR3 contains 13 residues. Trimming left V 6 bases short and J 13 bases short, with 19 bases between. Written as DNA, the CDR3 is TGTGCCAGCAGAACCCTGGGCGACCCGAGACAGTTCTTC. The encoded protein is CASRTLGDPRQFF.

Comment on this clonotype: One end of the junction fails to match germline, which may point to a read error. The chain has TRBV11-2 and TRBJ2-1; D call uncertain. The CDR3 loop spans 18 amino acids. From germline, CDR1 is SGHAT and CDR2 FQNNGV. CDR3 nucleotide sequence: TGTGCCAGCAGCCAAGAAGAACGACTGGCCAGCTCCGACAATGAGCAGTTCTTC. Protein product: CASSQEERLASSDNEQFF.

Only a few counts were recorded for this clonotype. V is TRBV9 and J is TRBJ2-2; D is unresolved. The CDR3 covers 15 residues. Germline V gene lookup returns CDR1 SGDLS and CDR2 YYNGEE. Trimming removed 0 bases at V and 5 bases at J, with 11 bases between. The CDR3 sequence: CASSVDQIFTGELFF. The CDR3 DNA reads TGTGCCAGCAGCGTAGATCAGATCTTTACCGGGGAGCTGTTTTTT.

The chain couples TRBV7-6 to TRBJ1-2; D is unresolved. V lost 1 base and J lost 5, with 17 bases in between. The CDR3 has 16 amino acids. Germline lookup yields CDR1 SGHVS and CDR2 FNYEAQ. The CDR3 nucleotides read TGTGCCAGCAGCTTAGGATGGAGTAAGGACGATTATGGCTACACCTTC. This gives the protein CASSLGWSKDDYGYTF.

The chain employs TRBV7-2 and TRBJ2-3; no definite D call. The V gene lost 5 bases and the J gene lost 4 bases, with 19 bases spanning the gap. This CDR3 is built from 16 residues. Per the germline V gene, CDR1 is SGHTA and CDR2 is FQGNSA. The CDR3 DNA is TGTGCCAGCAGCCCCCCCGGTAGAATGGTCGCAGATACGCAGTATTTT. This codes for CASSPPGRMVADTQYF.

The genes are TRBV12-5 and TRBJ2-7, with 10 bases aligning to TRBD1. Trimming cost V 1 base and J 3 bases; bases outside gene matches: 3. There are 15 residues in the CDR3. Per germline, CDR1 LGHNT and CDR2 FRNRAP. The DNA of the CDR3 is TGTGCTAGTGGTTTGGGACAGGGGGCTATCTACGAGCAGTACTTC. Protein: CASGLGQGAIYEQYF.

The chain has TRBV30 and TRBJ1-2; 10 bases agree with TRBD1. Losses at the gene ends were 8 bases for V and 7 bases for J; bases not matched to a gene: 7. The CDR3 is made up of 12 amino acids. Germline CDR1 and CDR2: GTSNPN and SVGIG (reference sequence). CDR3 in DNA: TGTGCCGGGACAGGGGCTATTGGTGGCTACACCTTC. This translates into CAGTGAIGGYTF.

The DNA for the CDR3 is TGTGCCAGCAGTGAATCCCCCCCAAGCGTCCACCTAAATGAAAAACTGTTTTTT. Translated: CASSESPPSVHLNEKLFF. This chain uses TRBV25-1 with TRBJ1-4, with unresolved D. Germline CDR1 is MGHDK and CDR2 is SYGVNS. The V and J ends lost 1 base and 5 bases respectively, with 20 bases between them. This CDR3 region has 18 residues.

The chain links TRBV12-3 or TRBV12-4 to TRBJ2-5, with a tentative D call TRBD1 (7 bases). This CDR3 comprises 14 residues. The germline V and J ends were trimmed by 5 bases and 4 bases, with 14 bases remaining between them. The CDR3 DNA sequence: TGTGCCAGCAGTGAACAGGGGAGGTTAGAGACCCAGTACTTC. It yields the protein CASSEQGRLETQYF.

The gene calls are TRBV7-9 and TRBJ1-2; TRBD1 aligns across 7 bases. The CDR3 has 12 residues. Trimming took 8 bases from V and 6 from J; bases not matched to a gene: 6. CDR1 and CDR2 (germline): SEHNR, FQNEAQ (reference sequence). The CDR3 reads CASGYQGDGYTF. Here the CDR3 DNA reads TGTGCCAGCGGTTATCAGGGGGATGGCTACACCTTC.

The rearrangement uses TRBV4-1 and TRBJ1-5; possible D gene TRBD1, 5 bases. There are 18 residues in the CDR3. In germline, CDR1 is MGHRA, CDR2 YSYEKL. Deletions cut 0 bases from V and 2 bases from J, with 17 bases between. CDR3 DNA sequence: TGCGCCAGCAGCCAAGACCGCGTTAGGAGGGGCGGCAATCAGCCCCAGCATTTT. It codes for CASSQDRVRRGGNQPQHF.

The genes are TRBV6-5 and TRBJ2-7; D gene uncertain. This CDR3 spans 14 amino acids. The ends were cut back, 2 bases at V and 0 bases at J, with 8 bases in the middle. Germline CDR1 and CDR2: MNHEY and SVGAGI. In DNA form, the CDR3 reads TGTGCCAGCAGTTACGCTGACAACTCCTACGAGCAGTACTTC. It yields the protein CASSYADNSYEQYF.

The rearrangement joins TRBV19 to TRBJ1-2, with 8 bases matching TRBD1. With V trimmed by 5 bases and J by 6 bases, 11 bases remained unmatched. Germline CDR1 is LNHDA and CDR2 is SQIVND (reference sequence). The CDR3 contains 15 residues. The CDR3 protein is CASSGQGLGGDGYTF. The CDR3 coding sequence is TGTGCCAGTAGTGGACAGGGCCTCGGAGGCGATGGCTACACCTTC.

This clonotype was seen a few times. The rearrangement uses TRBV4-1 and TRBJ2-1, with 13 bases that match TRBD2. The CDR3 has 16 residues. Trimming at V came to 9 bases and at J to 3 bases, leaving 8 bases not matched to a gene. Per the germline V gene, CDR1 is MGHRA and CDR2 is YSYEKL. For the CDR3, the DNA is TGCGCCAGTACCCTACTAGCGGGGGGGTACTACAATGAGCAGTTCTTC. The encoded protein is CASTLLAGGYYNEQFF.

This rearrangement joins TRBV20-1 to TRBJ2-4, with 8 bases matching TRBD1. TRBJ2-7 explains the end of the DNA better; the J call may be wrong. Per germline, CDR1 DFQATT and CDR2 SNEGSKA (reference sequence). This CDR3 comprises 12 residues. The CDR3 reads CSAEDRVGEQYF. CDR3 in DNA: TGCAGTGCCGAGGACAGGGTAGGCGAGCAGTACTTC.

The V call is TRBV7-2, the J call TRBJ2-7, with D possibly matching TRBD2 (5 bases). V lost 3 bases and J lost 0, with 27 bases in between. Germline CDR1 and CDR2: SGHTA and FQGNSA. The CDR3 sequence is 20 residues long. CDR3 DNA: TGTGCCAGCAGCTTTAGGTCGCGGGCCGCATGGGAAGGACCCTCCTACGAGCAGTACTTC. Translated: CASSFRSRAAWEGPSYEQYF.